The 8 T cell receptor beta chains presented below share a single source sample, sequenced in a study of regulatory T cells in long-lasting Graves disease. The time point: newly diagnosed GD, antithyroid drugs for less than 3 months. After RNA was extracted from PBMCs, the TCR library was made from it. With iRepertoire HTBI primers and Arm-PCR of CDR3 regions, TCR beta libraries were built. TCRdb redid the calling of the multiplex PCR reads with MiXCR, one entry per CDR3 protein. The repertoire includes around 400,000 distinct CDR3 sequences, roughly a sixth of them detected once, and about a fifth sits in the top ten. The sample in question was peripheral blood mononuclear cells (PBMCs), obtained at new diagnosis, from a patient treated with antithyroid drugs. Receptor source: a female donor with Graves disease.

This clonotype has a handful of counts. One end of the junction is discordant with germline, which a read error may explain. V and J are TRBV20-1 and TRBJ1-4; 9 bases line up with TRBD1. This CDR3 region has 15 residues. Germline V gene lookup returns CDR1 DFQATT and CDR2 SNEGSKA (reference sequence). DNA of the CDR3: TGCAGTGCTAGGGACTTGGACAGGGGTAATGAAAAACTGCTTTTT. Translation: CSARDLDRGNEKLLF.

This clonotype was picked up many times. This chain uses TRBV11-2 with TRBJ1-4; 7 bases are shared with TRBD1. The ends lost 5 bases at V and 0 bases at J; junction bases unmatched: 6. From germline, CDR1 is SGHAT and CDR2 FQNNGV. CDR3 length: 16 residues. The CDR3 spells CASSPSGTATNEKLFF. The DNA of the CDR3 is TGTGCCAGCAGCCCCTCCGGGACAGCAACTAATGAAAAACTGTTTTTT.

Note on this clonotype: The likely explanation is a read error, given a far larger clone one base away. The chain uses TRBV7-9 and TRBJ1-3; no clear D. The CDR3 is 15 residues long. The V end was cut by 3 bases, the J end by 0 bases, with 9 bases between. The V gene's germline CDR1 is SEHNR and CDR2 FQNEAQ (reference sequence). The DNA of the CDR3 is TGTGCCAGCAGCTTCGGGTCCCCCTCTGGAAACACCATATATTTT. Protein product: CASSFGSPSGNTIYF.

This clonotype was seen many times. V gene TRBV11-3 combines with J gene TRBJ2-1, with D possibly matching TRBD1 (6 bases). The CDR3 has 16 amino acids. Trimming pared 1 base from V and 2 bases from J, leaving 12 bases between. Looked up from germline, CDR1 is SGHNT and CDR2 is YENEEA. The CDR3 DNA reads as TGTGCCAGCAGCTTAGTTCCAGGGGCCCCCTACAATGAGCAGTTCTTC. Translated: CASSLVPGAPYNEQFF.

This clonotype was detected ten times or more. The rearrangement uses TRBV5-1 and TRBJ2-7; perhaps D is TRBD1 or TRBD2 (5 bases each). Germline V gene sequence: CDR1 SGHRS, CDR2 YFSETQ. The CDR3 loop spans 15 amino acids. Trimming took 3 bases from V and 2 from J, leaving 15 bases between them. Here the CDR3 DNA reads TGCGCCAGCAGCTCGGGACGGACCCTGACCTACGAGCAGTACTTC. This translates into CASSSGRTLTYEQYF.

J is TRBJ2-5 and V is TRBV7-9; no firm D call. This CDR3 has 14 amino acids. V lost 3 bases and J 4 bases, leaving 12 bases between the germline ends. CDR1 and CDR2 (germline): SEHNR, FQNEAQ (reference sequence). The chain's CDR3 is CASSFPGYLETQYF. CDR3 sequence (DNA): TGTGCCAGCAGCTTCCCGGGTTACCTAGAGACCCAGTACTTC.

This chain connects TRBV5-1 to TRBJ1-3; unclear D gene. V shed 4 bases and J shed 5 bases, with 10 bases lying between them. CDR3 size: 13 residues. CDR1 SGHRS and CDR2 YFSETQ come from the germline V gene. The chain's CDR3 is CASSNDPRNTIYF. The CDR3 coding sequence is TGCGCCAGCAGCAACGACCCCCGAAACACCATATATTTT. The full variable domain, completed using reference TRBV5-1 and TRBJ1-3, is KAGVTQTPRYLIKTRGQQVTLSCSPISGHRSVSWYQQTPGQGLQFLFEYFSETQRNKGNFPGRFSGRQFSNSRSEMNVSTLELGDSALYLCASSNDPRNTIYFGEGSWLTVV.

This clonotype has at least ten counts. The chain carries TRBV12-3 or TRBV12-4 and TRBJ2-2; D may be TRBD2 (5 bases). CDR3 length equals 18 residues. Trimming took off 6 bases at V and 0 bases at J, with 20 bases between the two ends. CDR3 nucleotide sequence: TGTGCCAGCAGCCCCCCTGTAGGGAGAATACCGAACACCGGGGAGCTGTTTTTT. Translating gives CASSPPVGRIPNTGELFF.